This T cell receptor (beta chain) was sequenced during a study of T cell repertoires in ileal Crohn's disease. Looking at the study overall: Patients had a median roughly 8-year disease duration, and around 35% were active smokers. Study results and limitations: All patients with clonality above 26.8% had endoscopic recurrence. Compared with non-smokers, active smokers at surgery showed more clonal expansions. High-frequency clones were more common in sorted CD8 than CD4 cells.

A few counts support this clone. Its target is not known. The method was immunoSEQ multiplex PCR; TCRdb's version includes in-frame clones alone and lacks a portion of them. Among approximately 9,600 clones listed, around 76% were seen once. CDR1 is SGHTA, CDR2 FQGNSA, per germline. The V segment lost 4 bases and the J segment 4 bases; nucleotides outside the gene matches: 6. This CDR3 is built from 15 residues. J is TRBJ2-2 and V is TRBV7-2, with TRBD1 matching over 7 bases. The receptor comes from an adult with Crohn's disease. Sequenced input: ileal tissue. The CDR3: CASSSTGTVTGELFF. CDR3 nucleotide sequence: TGTGCCAGCAGCTCTACAGGGACAGTCACCGGGGAGCTGTTTTTT.